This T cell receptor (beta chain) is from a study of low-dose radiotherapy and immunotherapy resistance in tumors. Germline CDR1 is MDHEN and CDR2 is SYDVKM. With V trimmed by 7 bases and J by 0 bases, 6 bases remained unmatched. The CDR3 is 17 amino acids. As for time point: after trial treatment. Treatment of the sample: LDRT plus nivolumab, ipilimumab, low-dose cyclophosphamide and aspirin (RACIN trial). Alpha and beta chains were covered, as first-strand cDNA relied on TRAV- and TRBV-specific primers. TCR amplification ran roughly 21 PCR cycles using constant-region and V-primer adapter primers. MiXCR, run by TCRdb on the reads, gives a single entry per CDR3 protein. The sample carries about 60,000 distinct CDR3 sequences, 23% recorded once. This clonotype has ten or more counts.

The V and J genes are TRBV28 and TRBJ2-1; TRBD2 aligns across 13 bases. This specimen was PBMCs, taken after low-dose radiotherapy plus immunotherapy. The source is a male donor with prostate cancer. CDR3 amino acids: CASNSGTSGISYNEQFF. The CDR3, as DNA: TGTGCCAGCAATTCCGGGACTAGCGGGATCTCCTACAATGAGCAGTTCTTC.